Listed here is a single TCR beta chain. J lost 5 bases, V lost 1 base, and 4 bases had no gene match. The CDR3 contains 14 residues. CDR1 and CDR2 from the germline V gene are MGHRA and YSYEKL. This sample is drawn from a study of blood T cell repertoires in COVID-19. The table came from immunoSEQ multiplex PCR; TCRdb's copy has only in-frame clones and leaves some out. This table has roughly 21,000 clones, about 83% appearing once. Sequenced: peripheral blood. The source is a human donor in a cohort sampled during active COVID-19. This chain connects TRBV4-1 to TRBJ2-5; 7 bases fit TRBD1. This CDR3 reads CASSQGSGGETQYF. CDR3 coding DNA: TGCGCCAGCAGCCAAGGCTCAGGGGGTGAGACCCAGTACTTC.